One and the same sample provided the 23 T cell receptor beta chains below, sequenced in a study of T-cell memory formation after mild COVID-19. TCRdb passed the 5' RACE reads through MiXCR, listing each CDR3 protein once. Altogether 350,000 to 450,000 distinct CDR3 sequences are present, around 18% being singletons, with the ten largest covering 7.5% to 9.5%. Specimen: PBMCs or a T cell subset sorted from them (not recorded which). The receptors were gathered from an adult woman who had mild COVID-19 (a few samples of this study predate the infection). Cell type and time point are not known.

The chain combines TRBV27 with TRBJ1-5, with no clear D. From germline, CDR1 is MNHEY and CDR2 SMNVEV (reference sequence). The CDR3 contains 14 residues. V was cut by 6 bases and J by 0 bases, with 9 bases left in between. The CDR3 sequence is CASSQYHSNQPQHF. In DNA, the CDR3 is TGTGCCAGCAGCCAATACCATAGCAATCAGCCCCAGCATTTT.

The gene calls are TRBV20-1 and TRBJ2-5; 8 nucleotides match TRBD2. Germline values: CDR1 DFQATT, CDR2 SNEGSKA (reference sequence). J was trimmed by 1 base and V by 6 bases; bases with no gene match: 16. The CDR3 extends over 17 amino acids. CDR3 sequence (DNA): TGCAGTGCCGGAGGAGAGACGGGCGGGGGGCCCCAAGAGACCCAGTACTTC. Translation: CSAGGETGGGPQETQYF.

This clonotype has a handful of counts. DNA of the CDR3: TGCGCCAGCAGCCAACACATTGGGGGTGGCGGTGGCACCGGGGAGCTGTTTTTT. Translation: CASSQHIGGGGGTGELFF. The chain is built from TRBV4-1 and TRBJ2-2; the D gene could be TRBD1 or TRBD2 (5 bases each). This CDR3 has 18 residues. Trimming pared 2 bases from V and 4 bases from J, leaving 20 bases between. Germline V gene lookup returns CDR1 MGHRA and CDR2 YSYEKL.

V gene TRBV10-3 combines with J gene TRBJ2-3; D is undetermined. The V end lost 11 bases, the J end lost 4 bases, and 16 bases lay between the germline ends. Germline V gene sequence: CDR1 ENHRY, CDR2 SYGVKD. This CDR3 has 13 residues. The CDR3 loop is CALSPENADTQYF. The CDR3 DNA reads TGTGCCCTCTCACCGGAAAACGCAGATACGCAGTATTTT.

CDR3 in amino acids: CASSTGTGSSDEQYF. The CDR3 DNA sequence: TGTGCCAGCAGCACTGGGACAGGGAGTTCAGACGAGCAGTACTTC. This sequence joins TRBV7-9 and TRBJ2-7; 9 bases map to TRBD1. CDR3 length: 15 residues. V shed 5 bases and J 5 bases; nucleotides not matched to a gene: 10. Germline V gene data show CDR1 as SEHNR and CDR2 as FQNEAQ (reference sequence). The full variable domain, in which reference TRBV7-9 and TRBJ2-7 provide the parts outside the CDR3, is DTGVSQNPRHKITKRGQNVTFRCDPISEHNRLYWYRQTLGQGPEFLTYFQNEAQLEKSRLLSDRFSAERPKGSFSTLEIQRTEQGDSAMYLCASSTGTGSSDEQYFGPGTRLTVT.

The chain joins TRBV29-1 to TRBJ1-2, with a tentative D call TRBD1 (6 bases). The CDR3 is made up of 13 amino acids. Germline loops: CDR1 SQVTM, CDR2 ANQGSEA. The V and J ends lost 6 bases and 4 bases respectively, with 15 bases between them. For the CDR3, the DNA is TGCAGCGTCCTCCGGCAGGGGCTCTATGGCTACACCTTC. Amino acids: CSVLRQGLYGYTF.

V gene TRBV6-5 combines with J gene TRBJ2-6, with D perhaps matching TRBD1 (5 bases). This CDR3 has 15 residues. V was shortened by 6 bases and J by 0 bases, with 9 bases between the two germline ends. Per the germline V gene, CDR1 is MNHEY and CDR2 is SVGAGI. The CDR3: CASRETASGANVLTF. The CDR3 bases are TGTGCCAGCAGAGAGACAGCCTCTGGGGCCAACGTCCTGACTTTC.

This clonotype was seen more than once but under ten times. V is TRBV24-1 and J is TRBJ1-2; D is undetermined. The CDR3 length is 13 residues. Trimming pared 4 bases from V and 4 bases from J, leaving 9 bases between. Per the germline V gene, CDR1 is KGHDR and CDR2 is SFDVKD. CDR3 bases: TGTGCCACCAGTGACGGACCGCTCTATGGCTACACCTTC. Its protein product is CATSDGPLYGYTF.

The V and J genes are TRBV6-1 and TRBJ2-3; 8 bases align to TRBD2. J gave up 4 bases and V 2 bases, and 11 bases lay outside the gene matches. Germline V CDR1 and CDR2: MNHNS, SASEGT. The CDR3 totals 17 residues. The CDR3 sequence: CASSERRREGPADTQYF. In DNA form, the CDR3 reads TGTGCCAGCAGTGAACGACGACGGGAGGGCCCCGCAGATACGCAGTATTTT.

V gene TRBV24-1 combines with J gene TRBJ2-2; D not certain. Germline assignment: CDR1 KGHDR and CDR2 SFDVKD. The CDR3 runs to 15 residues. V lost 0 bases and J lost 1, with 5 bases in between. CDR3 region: CATSDLSKNTGELFF. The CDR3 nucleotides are TGTGCCACCAGTGATTTGTCCAAGAACACCGGGGAGCTGTTTTTT.

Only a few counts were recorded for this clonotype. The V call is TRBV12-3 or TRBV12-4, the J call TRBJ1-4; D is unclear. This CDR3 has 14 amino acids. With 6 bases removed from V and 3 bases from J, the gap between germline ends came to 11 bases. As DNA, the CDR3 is TGTGCCAGCAGCCCCGGTGTCCCTAATGAAAAACTGTTTTTT. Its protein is CASSPGVPNEKLFF.

CDR3 in amino acids: CAWSRAGGHTGPYNEQFF. CDR3 nucleotides: TGTGCCTGGAGTAGGGCGGGGGGACATACTGGTCCCTACAATGAGCAGTTCTTC. The chain is built from TRBV30 and TRBJ2-1; 8 bases line up with TRBD2. The J segment lost 2 bases and the V segment lost 2 bases, leaving 14 bases of the junction unmatched. Germline V CDR1 and CDR2: GTSNPN, SVGIG (reference sequence). The CDR3 sequence is 18 residues long.

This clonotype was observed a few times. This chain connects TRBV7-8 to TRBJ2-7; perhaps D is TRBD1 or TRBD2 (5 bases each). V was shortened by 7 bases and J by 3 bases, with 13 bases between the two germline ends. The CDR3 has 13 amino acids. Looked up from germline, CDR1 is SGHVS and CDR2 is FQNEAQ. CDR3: CASNQGRLYEQYF. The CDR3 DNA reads TGTGCCAGCAATCAGGGACGGCTCTACGAGCAGTACTTC.

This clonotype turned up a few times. CDR3: CASSQEVGIHNEQFF. The CDR3 nucleotides read TGCGCCAGCAGCCAAGAAGTAGGGATCCACAATGAGCAGTTCTTC. The V call is TRBV4-1, the J call TRBJ2-1; D is unresolved. Germline-derived CDR1 and CDR2 are MGHRA and YSYEKL. This CDR3 is built from 15 residues. The V and J ends lost 0 bases and 5 bases respectively, with 11 bases between them.

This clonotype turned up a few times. This CDR3 reads CASSPQDRAISYEQYF. DNA of the CDR3: TGTGCCAGCAGCCCTCAGGACAGGGCGATCTCCTACGAGCAGTACTTC. V is TRBV12-3 or TRBV12-4 and J is TRBJ2-7; 8 nucleotides line up with TRBD1. CDR3 size: 16 residues. The V gene end was trimmed by 6 bases and the J gene end by 0 bases; junction bases not matched to a gene: 10.

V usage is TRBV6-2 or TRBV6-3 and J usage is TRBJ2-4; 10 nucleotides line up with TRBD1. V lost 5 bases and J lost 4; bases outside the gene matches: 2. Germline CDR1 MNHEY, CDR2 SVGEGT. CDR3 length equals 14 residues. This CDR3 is CASSQDRGKNIQYF. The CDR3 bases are TGTGCCAGCAGTCAGGACAGGGGGAAAAACATTCAGTACTTC.

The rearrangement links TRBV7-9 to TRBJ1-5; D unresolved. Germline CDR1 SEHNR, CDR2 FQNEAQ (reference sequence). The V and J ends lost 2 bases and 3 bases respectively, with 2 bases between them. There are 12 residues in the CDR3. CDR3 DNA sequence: TGTGCCAGCAGCTTAATCAATCAGCCCCAGCATTTT. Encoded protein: CASSLINQPQHF.

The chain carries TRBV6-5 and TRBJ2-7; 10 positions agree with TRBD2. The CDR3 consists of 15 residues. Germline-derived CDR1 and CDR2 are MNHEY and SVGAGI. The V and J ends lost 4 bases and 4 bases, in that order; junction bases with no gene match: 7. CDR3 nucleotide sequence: TGTGCCAGCAGTTCAGCGGGAGCGGGAGGGTACGAGCAGTACTTC. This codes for CASSSAGAGGYEQYF.

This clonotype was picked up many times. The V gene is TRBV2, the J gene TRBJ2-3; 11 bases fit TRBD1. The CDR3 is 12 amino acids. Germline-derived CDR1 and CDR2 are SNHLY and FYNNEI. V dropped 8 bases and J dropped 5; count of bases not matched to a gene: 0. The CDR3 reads CASGTGGDTQYF. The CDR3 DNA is TGTGCCAGCGGGACAGGGGGAGATACGCAGTATTTT.

The CDR3 loop is CSVTGSGDYGYTF. Here the CDR3 DNA reads TGCAGCGTGACAGGTTCTGGGGACTATGGCTACACCTTC. The chain employs TRBV29-1 and TRBJ1-2; perhaps TRBD1 as D (6 bases). Germline assignment: CDR1 SQVTM and CDR2 ANQGSEA. V shed 6 bases and J shed 3 bases, with 14 bases lying between them. This CDR3 contains 13 residues.

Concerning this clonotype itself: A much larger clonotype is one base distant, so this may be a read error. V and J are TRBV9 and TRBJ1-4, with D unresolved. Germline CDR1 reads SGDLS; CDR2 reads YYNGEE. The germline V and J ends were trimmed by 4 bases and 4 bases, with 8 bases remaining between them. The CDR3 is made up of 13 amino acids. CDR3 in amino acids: CASSRRNNEKLFF. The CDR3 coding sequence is TGTGCCAGCAGCCGGCGGAATAATGAAAAACTGTTTTTT.

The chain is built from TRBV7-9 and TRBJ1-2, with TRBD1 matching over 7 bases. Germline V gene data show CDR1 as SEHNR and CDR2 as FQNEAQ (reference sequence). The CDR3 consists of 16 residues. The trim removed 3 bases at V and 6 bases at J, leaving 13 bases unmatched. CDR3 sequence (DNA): TGTGCCAGCAGCTTCCTGGGACAGCCCCTAAGGGATGGCTACACCTTC. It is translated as CASSFLGQPLRDGYTF.

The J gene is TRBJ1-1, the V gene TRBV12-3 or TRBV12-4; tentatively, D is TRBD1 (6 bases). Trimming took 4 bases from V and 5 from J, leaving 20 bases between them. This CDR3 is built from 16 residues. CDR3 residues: CASSSPQKQGRTEAFF. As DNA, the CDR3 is TGTGCCAGCAGTTCACCGCAGAAACAGGGAAGGACTGAAGCTTTCTTT.